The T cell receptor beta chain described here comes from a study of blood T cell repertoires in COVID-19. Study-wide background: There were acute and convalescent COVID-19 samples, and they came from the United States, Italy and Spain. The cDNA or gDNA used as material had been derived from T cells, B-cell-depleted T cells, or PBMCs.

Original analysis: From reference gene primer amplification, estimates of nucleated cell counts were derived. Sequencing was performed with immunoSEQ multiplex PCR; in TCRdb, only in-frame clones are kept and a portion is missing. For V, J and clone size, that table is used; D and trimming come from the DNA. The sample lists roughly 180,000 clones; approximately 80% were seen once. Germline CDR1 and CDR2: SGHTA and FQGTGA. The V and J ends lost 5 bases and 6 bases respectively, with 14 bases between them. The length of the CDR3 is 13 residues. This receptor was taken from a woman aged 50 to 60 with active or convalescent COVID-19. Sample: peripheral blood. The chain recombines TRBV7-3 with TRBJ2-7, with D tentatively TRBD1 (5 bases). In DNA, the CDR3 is TGTGCCAGCAGCGCGAGCAGGGAAAGCGAGCAGTACTTC. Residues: CASSASRESEQYF.